A selection of T cell receptor beta chains follows, all from one sample in a study of blood T cell repertoires in COVID-19. Profiled with immunoSEQ multiplex PCR; TCRdb holds only in-frame clones, not every one. This table has roughly 300,000 clones, just over 85% appearing once. Material: PBMCs or T cells enriched from blood (not recorded which). The receptors shown here come from a woman between 18 and 30 years old who had recovered from COVID-19. The CDR3 runs from the conserved cysteine through the conserved F or W. A D gene is named only where the DNA matches it firmly. Some rows have no size entry. The others give once, few or many, or a class for an expanded clone.

D	size	V	J	CDR3	DNA
.	.	TRBV19	TRBJ1-2	CASSGDFPGYLYNYGYTF	TGTGCCAGTAGTGGCGACTTCCCGGGTTATCTCTATAACTATGGCTACACCTTC
.	.	TRBV12-3/TRBV12-4	TRBJ1-1	CASSPDRPEAFF	TGTGCCAGCAGCCCAGACAGGCCTGAAGCTTTCTTT
TRBD2	.	TRBV15	TRBJ2-1	CATSRDLGSGGFNEQFF	TGTGCCACCAGCAGAGATCTTGGGTCGGGAGGATTCAATGAGCAGTTCTTC
TRBD2	.	TRBV5-1	TRBJ2-1	CASSRAILAGSSYNEQFF	TGCGCCAGCAGCCGAGCCATTCTAGCGGGGAGCTCCTACAATGAGCAGTTCTTC
.	.	TRBV28	TRBJ2-7	CASSWAPSYEQYF	TGTGCCAGCAGCTGGGCCCCTTCCTACGAGCAGTACTTC
TRBD1	.	TRBV5-1	TRBJ1-2	CASSLFNTGGWSYGYTF	TGCGCCAGCAGCCTCTTCAATACAGGGGGCTGGAGCTATGGCTACACCTTC
TRBD1	.	TRBV4-1	TRBJ1-1	CASSQDSRTGATEAFF	TGCGCCAGCAGCCAAGATAGTCGCACAGGGGCCACTGAAGCTTTCTTT
.	.	TRBV2	TRBJ1-1	CASSESGSGVVAFF	TGTGCCAGCAGTGAGTCCGGGAGTGGAGTAGTGGCTTTCTTT
TRBD2	once	TRBV7-2	TRBJ2-3	CASSLERLAGTDTQYF	TGTGCCAGCAGCTTAGAGCGGCTAGCGGGAACAGATACGCAGTATTTT
.	.	TRBV10-3	TRBJ1-2	CAIRKQGANYGYTF	TGTGCCATCAGGAAACAGGGAGCTAACTATGGCTACACCTTC